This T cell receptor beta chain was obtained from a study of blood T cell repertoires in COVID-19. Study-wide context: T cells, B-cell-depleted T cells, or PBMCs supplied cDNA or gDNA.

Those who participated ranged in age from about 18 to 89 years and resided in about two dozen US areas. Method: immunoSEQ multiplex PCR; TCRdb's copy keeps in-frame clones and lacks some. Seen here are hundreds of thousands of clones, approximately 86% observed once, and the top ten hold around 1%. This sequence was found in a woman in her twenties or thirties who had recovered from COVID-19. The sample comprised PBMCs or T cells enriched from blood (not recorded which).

The CDR3 is CASSQVGQGYQETQYF. CDR3 nucleotide sequence: TGTGCCAGCAGCCAAGTGGGACAGGGTTACCAAGAGACCCAGTACTTC. The chain is built from TRBV3-1 (or the pseudogene TRBV3-2) and TRBJ2-5, with TRBD1 matching 9 bases. J lost 0 bases, V lost 1 base, and 3 bases had no gene match. The CDR3 has 16 residues. The germline V gene encodes CDR1 LGHDT and CDR2 YNNKEL (reference sequence).